This T cell receptor (beta chain) was captured by sequencing in a study of shared clonotypes between healthy human individuals. Study-wide points: Specimens sampled were limited to blood, with tissue repertoires likely differing.

Profiling relied on immunoSEQ multiplex PCR, and the TCRdb table lists in-frame clones only, not all of them. This table holds about 1.5 million clones, approximately 98% found once. Germline V gene lookup returns CDR1 ENHRY and CDR2 SYGVKD. This CDR3 is 13 amino acids long. With 6 bases clipped from V and 8 bases from J, the junction kept 6 bases outside the gene matches. On this clone itself: The antigen remains unidentified.

This chain uses TRBV10-3 with TRBJ2-1, with TRBD1 identical over 8 bases. The sequenced sample consisted of naive CD4+ T cells sorted from blood. Subset reported: CD45RA+ positively selected. The receptor was derived from a man younger than 40 in good health. The CDR3 protein is CAIRGQGADEQFF. In DNA, the CDR3 is TGTGCCATCAGGGGTCAGGGGGCGGATGAGCAGTTCTTC.